The sequence of this TCR beta chain was determined in a study of graft-versus-host responses after intestinal transplantation. Study-level background: Recipients were given multivisceral, liver-intestinal, or isolated intestinal transplants. Every recipient underwent anti-thymocyte globulin induction, then tacrolimus and steroids for three to four years. Study-wide results and caveats: GvH clones occurred in recipient marrow; some first appeared in ileum or blood.

Using immunoSEQ multiplex PCR, the repertoire was profiled, and TCRdb retains in-frame clones only, with some absent. The table includes just under 65,000 clones, 90% detected once. To note about this clone: Antigen specificity is unknown.

Specimen: unstimulated CD8+ T cells sorted from spleen or lymph node cells, collected before transplant. The clonotype comes from a human donor who was the organ donor for an intestinal transplant.

The CDR3 reads CATSRPVAQGEFF. Here the CDR3 DNA reads TGTGCCACCAGCAGGCCCGTGGCACAGGGAGAGTTCTTC. The J gene is TRBJ2-1, the V gene TRBV15, with D possibly matching TRBD1 (6 bases). Between the trimmed V and J ends, which lost 3 bases and 14 bases, there was a span of 17 bases. CDR1 is LNHNV, CDR2 YYDKDF, per germline (reference sequence). This CDR3 contains 13 residues.